This paragraph reports one T cell receptor (beta chain). The record originates from a study of blood T cell repertoires in COVID-19. Whole-study context: Researchers got acute and convalescent COVID-19 samples from the United States, Italy and Spain. From T cells, B-cell-depleted T cells, or PBMCs came the material, which was cDNA or gDNA.

V gave up 6 bases and J gave up 4 bases; unmatched junction bases: 8. Germline CDR1 and CDR2: MNHNY and SVGAGI (reference sequence). The CDR3 length is 14 residues. How the authors handled the data: The authors estimated nucleated cell counts from reference gene primer amplification. Clones were sequenced by immunoSEQ multiplex PCR, and TCRdb holds only the in-frame ones, with some missing. V, J and clone size derive from that table, while D and trimming were established from the DNA sequence. The profile shows under 300,000 clones, 82% of them singletons. The chain recombines TRBV6-6 with TRBJ2-5; 7 bases agree with TRBD2. The receptor was derived from a woman of 80 years or more with active or convalescent COVID-19. What was sequenced was peripheral blood. The CDR3 reads CASRSAGVVETQYF. CDR3 sequence (DNA): TGTGCCAGCAGAAGTGCGGGGGTGGTAGAGACCCAGTACTTC.